Listed here are 27 T cell receptor beta chains from one sample, sequenced in a study of T cell responses to AZD1222 COVID-19 vaccine. Clones were read by immunoSEQ multiplex PCR, and TCRdb kept only the in-frame ones, dropping some. The sample shows 110,000 to 150,000 clones, around 90% of them seen only once. The sample was peripheral blood, taken on day 0 of AZD1222 vaccination. All receptors derive from an adult in good health.

The table lists this clone with a few counts. The chain uses TRBV2 and TRBJ2-1, with D perhaps assigned TRBD1 or TRBD2 (6 bases each). Germline V lookup: CDR1 SNHLY, CDR2 FYNNEI. V was clipped by 5 bases and J by 7 bases, with 21 bases between them. This CDR3 region has 16 residues. The CDR3 DNA reads as TGTGCCAGCAGTCCTTCAGCCGGGGGCGAGGTGAATGAGCAGTTCTTC. It is translated as CASSPSAGGEVNEQFF. The entire variable domain, with the rest obtained from reference TRBV2 and TRBJ2-1, is as follows: EPEVTQTPSHQVTQMGQEVILRCVPISNHLYFYWYRQILGQKVEFLVSFYNNEISEKSEIFDDQFSVERPDGSNFTLKIRSTKLEDSAMYFCASSPSAGGEVNEQFFGPGTRLTVL.

The J gene is TRBJ2-3, the V gene TRBV18; the match to TRBD1 covers 12 bases. Looked up from germline, CDR1 is KGHSH and CDR2 is LQKENI. V lost 0 bases to trimming and J lost 2 bases; unmatched junction nucleotides: 0. The CDR3 spans 16 residues. The CDR3 coding sequence is TGTGCCAGCTCACCACCGGGACAGGGGGCCACAGATACGCAGTATTTT. Encoded protein: CASSPPGQGATDTQYF.

The chain is built from TRBV11-3 and TRBJ2-2, with 8 bases identical to TRBD2. The CDR3 is 13 amino acids. Germline trimming cut 6 bases from V and 8 bases from J; bases unmatched to any gene: 5. Germline lookup yields CDR1 SGHNT and CDR2 YENEEA. CDR3 sequence: CASSRTSSGELFF. The CDR3 DNA is TGTGCCAGCAGTCGGACTAGCTCGGGGGAGCTGTTTTTT.

The chain is built from TRBV5-1 and TRBJ2-7; 13 bases map to TRBD2. The CDR3 sequence is 16 residues long. J lost 6 bases, V lost 3 bases, and 9 bases had no gene match. Germline lookup yields CDR1 SGHRS and CDR2 YFSETQ. In DNA, the CDR3 is TGCGCCAGCAGCTCACTAGGACTAGCGGGAGAGGGCGAGCAGTACTTC. Translating it yields CASSSLGLAGEGEQYF.

V is TRBV28 and J is TRBJ1-1, with D hard to call. Germline loops: CDR1 MDHEN, CDR2 SYDVKM. Trimming pared 8 bases from V and 0 bases from J, leaving 16 bases between. This CDR3 has 15 residues. This CDR3 is CASHRGSAMNTEAFF. In DNA form, the CDR3 reads TGTGCCAGCCACCGGGGATCCGCAATGAACACTGAAGCTTTCTTT. The variable domain in full, completed from reference TRBV28 and TRBJ1-1, reads DVKVTQSSRYLVKRTGEKVFLECVQDMDHENMFWYRQDPGLGLRLIYFSYDVKMKEKGDIPEGYSVSREKKERFSLILESASTNQTSMYLCASHRGSAMNTEAFFGQGTRLTVV.

This clone is a singleton in its sample. V and J are TRBV19 and TRBJ1-5; D gene uncertain. V dropped 1 base and J dropped 0 bases, with 10 bases sitting between them. Per the germline V gene, CDR1 is LNHDA and CDR2 is SQIVND (reference sequence). The CDR3 has 16 amino acids. CDR3 nucleotide sequence: TGTGCCAGTAGTATAGTTAGGGTTATTAGCAATCAGCCCCAGCATTTT. This translates into CASSIVRVISNQPQHF.

V gene TRBV10-3 combines with J gene TRBJ1-2; D is unclear. In germline, CDR1 is ENHRY, CDR2 SYGVKD. The CDR3 length is 16 residues. V lost 0 bases and J 8 bases, leaving 19 bases between the germline ends. The CDR3 DNA reads TGTGCCATCAGTGAGTCCCTCCTTGCGGGCGCCGGGGGCTACACCTTC. As protein: CAISESLLAGAGGYTF.

This chain connects TRBV11-3 to TRBJ2-1, with unresolved D. Germline V gene sequence: CDR1 SGHNT, CDR2 YENEEA. V lost 1 base to trimming and J lost 8 bases, with 9 bases between them. The CDR3 has 13 amino acids. The CDR3 reads CASSLGRGYEQFF. Here the CDR3 DNA reads TGTGCCAGCAGCTTAGGTCGAGGCTATGAGCAGTTCTTC.

The V and J genes are TRBV6-5 and TRBJ1-1; D not resolved. Germline assignment: CDR1 MNHEY and CDR2 SVGAGI. The CDR3 has 13 amino acids. With 5 bases removed from V and 6 bases from J, the gap between germline ends came to 13 bases. CDR3 DNA sequence: TGTGCCAGCAGTCCCGGAGGTTGGCCTGAAGCTTTCTTT. Its translation is CASSPGGWPEAFF.

V is TRBV7-3 and J is TRBJ2-7, with 7 bases fitting TRBD2. The J segment lost 4 bases and the V segment lost 4 bases, leaving 4 bases of the junction unmatched. Germline V gene lookup returns CDR1 SGHTA and CDR2 FQGTGA. This CDR3 comprises 13 residues. CDR3 DNA: TGTGCCAGCAGCTCGATGGGGGGGTACGAGCAGTACTTC. It yields the protein CASSSMGGYEQYF.

V usage is TRBV4-3 and J usage is TRBJ1-4, with a weak D call TRBD1 (6 bases). CDR1 and CDR2 (germline): LGHNA, YSLEER. This CDR3 has 16 amino acids. Deletions cut 0 bases from V and 6 bases from J, with 14 bases between. The CDR3 reads CASSQDKARGYEKLFF. The DNA for the CDR3 is TGCGCCAGCAGCCAAGATAAGGCTAGGGGGTATGAAAAACTGTTTTTT.

The rearrangement joins TRBV7-9 to TRBJ1-6; no firm D call. The CDR3 runs 15 residues. CDR1 and CDR2 (germline): SEHNR, FQNEAQ (reference sequence). V lost 0 bases and J lost 10, with 13 bases in between. The CDR3 protein is CASSLAGNRESPLHF. The CDR3, as DNA: TGTGCCAGCAGCTTAGCGGGAAACAGAGAGTCACCCCTCCACTTT.

The chain employs TRBV19 and TRBJ2-1, with D uncertain. The ends were cut back, 7 bases at V and 0 bases at J, with 10 bases in the middle. The germline V gene has CDR1 LNHDA and CDR2 SQIVND (reference sequence). The CDR3 consists of 14 residues. The CDR3 protein is CASKKGSSYNEQFF. The CDR3 region has the DNA TGTGCCAGTAAAAAGGGCAGCTCCTACAATGAGCAGTTCTTC.

The V gene is TRBV12-3 or TRBV12-4, the J gene TRBJ2-7; D is ambiguous. V was clipped by 4 bases and J by 3 bases, with 7 bases between them. This CDR3 has 12 amino acids. In DNA form, the CDR3 reads TGTGCCAGCAGTTCGAGAATCTACGAGCAGTACTTC. This codes for CASSSRIYEQYF.

This clone was recorded a few times. The chain joins TRBV5-1 to TRBJ2-7; 9 nucleotides agree with TRBD1. The V gene end was trimmed by 4 bases and the J gene end by 3 bases; junction bases not matched to a gene: 8. Germline loops: CDR1 SGHRS, CDR2 YFSETQ. This CDR3 contains 15 residues. The CDR3: CASSLGTGSGYEQYF. CDR3 nucleotide sequence: TGCGCCAGCAGCCTCGGGACAGGGAGTGGCTACGAGCAGTACTTC.

This chain joins TRBV12-5 and TRBJ1-5; no clear D gene. Trimming cost V 3 bases and J 4 bases, with 16 bases left between them. The CDR3 is 16 amino acids. Germline CDR1 is LGHNT and CDR2 is FRNRAP. The CDR3 nucleotides are TGTGCTAGTGGTTTTCCCCTGGATACTGAGAATCAGCCCCAGCATTTT. Translated, it gives CASGFPLDTENQPQHF.

V gene TRBV5-1 combines with J gene TRBJ1-1, with D uncertain. The V end was cut by 2 bases, the J end by 0 bases, with 5 bases between. Per germline, CDR1 SGHRS and CDR2 YFSETQ. The CDR3 loop spans 13 amino acids. This CDR3 is CASSFLMNTEAFF. CDR3 in DNA: TGCGCCAGCAGCTTTTTAATGAACACTGAAGCTTTCTTT.

V and J are TRBV25-1 and TRBJ1-1, with a weak D call TRBD1 (5 bases). V lost 2 bases and J lost 3, with 10 bases in between. Germline assignment: CDR1 MGHDK and CDR2 SYGVNS. There are 14 residues in the CDR3. CDR3 region: CASSEPRGDTEAFF. For the CDR3, the DNA is TGTGCCAGCAGTGAACCGAGGGGAGACACTGAAGCTTTCTTT.

The table lists this clone with a count of one. V is TRBV11-2 and J is TRBJ1-2; D is unresolved. The length of the CDR3 is 12 residues. Per the germline V gene, CDR1 is SGHAT and CDR2 is FQNNGV. With 6 bases removed from V and 0 bases from J, the gap between germline ends came to 5 bases. As DNA, the CDR3 is TGTGCCAGCAGGGTTTCTAACTATGGCTACACCTTC. Its translation is CASRVSNYGYTF.

The gene calls are TRBV4-2 and TRBJ1-1; 8 bases align to TRBD1. This CDR3 region has 15 residues. Trimming took 3 bases from V and 4 from J; bases not matched to a gene: 7. The germline CDR1 and CDR2 sequences are LGHNA and YNFKEQ. CDR3 sequence reads: CASSQTGQGFTEAFF. CDR3 bases: TGTGCCAGCAGCCAGACCGGACAGGGTTTCACTGAAGCTTTCTTT.

This chain uses TRBV19 with TRBJ2-7; 14 nucleotides match TRBD2. CDR3 length: 16 residues. V lost 5 bases, J lost 6 bases, and 9 bases stayed unmatched. The germline gives CDR1 LNHDA, CDR2 SQIVND (reference sequence). CDR3 bases: TGTGCCAGTAGTGAACCGGGACTAGCGGGAGTAGGCGAGCAGTACTTC. Its translation is CASSEPGLAGVGEQYF.

The chain employs TRBV11-2 and TRBJ1-1, with 9 positions matching TRBD1. Germline lookup yields CDR1 SGHAT and CDR2 FQNNGV. The CDR3 extends over 17 amino acids. V was pared by 1 base and J by 2 bases, with 8 bases of the junction left unmatched. The CDR3 DNA reads TGTGCCAGCAGCTTAGCTGGGACAGGGTGGGGAAACACTGAAGCTTTCTTT. It encodes CASSLAGTGWGNTEAFF.

V is TRBV7-9 and J is TRBJ2-1, with TRBD2 matching over 7 bases. J gave up 5 bases and V 5 bases, and 9 bases lay outside the gene matches. This CDR3 is built from 15 residues. CDR1 is SEHNR, CDR2 FQNEAQ, per germline (reference sequence). The CDR3 DNA is TGTGCCAGCAGCCCTCGACTAGCTATACACAATGAGCAGTTCTTC. Its translation is CASSPRLAIHNEQFF.

The chain is built from TRBV6-5 and TRBJ1-2; possible D gene TRBD1, 6 bases. Looked up from germline, CDR1 is MNHEY and CDR2 is SVGAGI. Trimming cost V 1 base and J 4 bases, with 13 bases left between them. The CDR3 covers 15 residues. CDR3 protein: CASSYYREFLYGYTF. In nucleotides, the CDR3 is TGTGCCAGCAGTTACTACAGGGAGTTCCTCTATGGCTACACCTTC.

The chain employs TRBV28 and TRBJ2-5; 7 bases fit TRBD2. This CDR3 has 14 amino acids. CDR1 and CDR2 (germline): MDHEN, SYDVKM. Unmatched junction bases numbered 3, after V lost 2 bases and J lost 3 bases. CDR3 nucleotides: TGTGCCAGCAGTTTAAGCGGGAAGAAAGAGACCCAGTACTTC. Translated, it gives CASSLSGKKETQYF.

The chain combines TRBV13 with TRBJ1-2, with D perhaps TRBD1 (6 bases). The germline V gene encodes CDR1 PRHDT and CDR2 FYEKMQ (reference sequence). CDR3 length: 12 residues. The ends were cut back, 8 bases at V and 4 bases at J, with 11 bases in the middle. Here the CDR3 DNA reads TGTGCCAGCCGGGGGCGAGGCTATGGCTACACCTTC. This translates into CASRGRGYGYTF.

The genes are TRBV7-2 and TRBJ1-2; 7 positions agree with TRBD1. Germline loops: CDR1 SGHTA, CDR2 FQGNSA. The CDR3 runs 14 residues. The V segment lost 4 bases and the J segment 4 bases; nucleotides outside the gene matches: 6. CDR3 protein: CASSSRTGPYGYTF. The CDR3 DNA follows: TGTGCCAGCAGCTCCAGGACAGGCCCCTATGGCTACACCTTC.